The 3 T cell receptor beta chains below come from one sample, sequenced in a study of TIL therapy for anti-PD-1-resistant metastatic lung cancer (dated by TCRdb to the early 2020s). TCR beta CDR3 regions were amplified from genomic DNA with the immunoSEQ v3 hsTCRB kit using bias-controlled multiplex PCR. As stored in TCRdb, this immuneACCESS dataset retains in-frame rearrangements with V and J assigned. A fraction of the clones does not appear; measured against another copy, unresolved V genes explain less than half of the discrepancy, and the remainder lacks a known reason. The sample includes about 32,000 clones, with about 70% observed a single time. The ten largest account for less than 3% of the sample. The intended sense of this specimen's time point label: pre-treatment sample, taken before nivolumab and TIL therapy. The sample consisted of blood, taken at baseline. These receptor sequences come from a woman aged 30-79 years with non-small cell lung cancer.

The gene calls are TRBV27 and TRBJ2-5; 12 bases match TRBD1. Germline V lookup: CDR1 MNHEY, CDR2 SMNVEV (reference sequence). The CDR3 has 15 residues. Losses at the gene ends were 6 bases for V and 5 bases for J; bases not matched to a gene: 7. Written as DNA, the CDR3 is TGTGCCAGCAGCCAAGGGACAGGGGGCGCGGAGACCCAGTACTTC. Its protein product is CASSQGTGGAETQYF.

This clone was recorded a few times. The rearrangement links TRBV7-9 to TRBJ1-2, with 7 positions matching TRBD1. V trimming: 10 bases; J trimming: 4 bases; junction bases outside the gene matches: 9. CDR3 size: 13 residues. Germline V gene data show CDR1 as SEHNR and CDR2 as FQNEAQ (reference sequence). The CDR3 nucleotides read TGTGCCACCCGACAGGGACAGATCTATGGCTACACCTTC. Amino acid sequence: CATRQGQIYGYTF.

The rearrangement joins TRBV5-1 to TRBJ2-7; D gene uncertain. Germline V gene lookup returns CDR1 SGHRS and CDR2 YFSETQ. V dropped 0 bases and J dropped 5 bases, with 6 bases sitting between them. The CDR3 spans 12 residues. The CDR3, as DNA: TGCGCCAGCAGCTTGGATGCGGACGAGCAGTACTTC. This encodes CASSLDADEQYF.